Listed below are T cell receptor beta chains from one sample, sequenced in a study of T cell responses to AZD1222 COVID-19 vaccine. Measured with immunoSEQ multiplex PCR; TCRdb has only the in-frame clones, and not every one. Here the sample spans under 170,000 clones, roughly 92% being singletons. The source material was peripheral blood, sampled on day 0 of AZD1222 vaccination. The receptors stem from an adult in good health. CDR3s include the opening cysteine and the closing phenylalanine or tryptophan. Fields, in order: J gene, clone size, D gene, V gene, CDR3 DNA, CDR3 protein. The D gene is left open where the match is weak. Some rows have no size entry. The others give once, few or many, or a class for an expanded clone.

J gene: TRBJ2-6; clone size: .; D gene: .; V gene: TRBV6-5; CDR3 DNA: TGTGCGGAGGGAGGATCTGGGGCCAACGTCCTGACTTTC; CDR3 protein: CAEGGSGANVLTF
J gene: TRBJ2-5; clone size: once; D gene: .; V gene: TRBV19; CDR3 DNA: TGTGCCAGTAGTATATCTCGGCAAGAGACCCAGTACTTC; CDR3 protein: CASSISRQETQYF
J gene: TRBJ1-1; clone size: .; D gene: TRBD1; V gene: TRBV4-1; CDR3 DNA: TGCGCCAGCAGCCAAGGGGACAGCATTTTGGGCACTGAAGCTTTCTTT; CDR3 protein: CASSQGDSILGTEAFF
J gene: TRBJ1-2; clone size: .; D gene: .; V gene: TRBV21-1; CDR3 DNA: TGTGCCAGCAGCACTCAAAGGGGGCCGGACAGGGGGCGCGATGGCTACACCTTC; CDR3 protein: CASSTQRGPDRGRDGYTF
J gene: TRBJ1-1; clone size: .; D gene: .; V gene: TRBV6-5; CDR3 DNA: TGTGCCAGCAACCACAGGCCCTTTAACACTGAAGCTTTCTTT; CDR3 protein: CASNHRPFNTEAFF
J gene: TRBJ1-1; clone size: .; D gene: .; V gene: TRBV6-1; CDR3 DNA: TGTGCCAGCAGTGACCCATCTGGGGCTTTCTTT; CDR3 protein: CASSDPSGAFF
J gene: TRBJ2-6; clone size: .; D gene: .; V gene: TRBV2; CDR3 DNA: TGTGCCAGCAGTGAAGACTATGGCTCTGGGGCCAACGTCCTGACTTTC; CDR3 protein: CASSEDYGSGANVLTF
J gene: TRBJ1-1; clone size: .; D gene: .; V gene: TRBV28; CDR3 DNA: TGTGCCAGCACTCAAGATACGGGCCAAATGAACACTGAAGCTTTCTTT; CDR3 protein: CASTQDTGQMNTEAFF
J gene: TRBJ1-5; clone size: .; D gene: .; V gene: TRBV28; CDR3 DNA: TGTGCCAGCAGTCGAGGGCGGGGTGGGACTGACAATCAGCCCCAGCATTTT; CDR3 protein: CASSRGRGGTDNQPQHF
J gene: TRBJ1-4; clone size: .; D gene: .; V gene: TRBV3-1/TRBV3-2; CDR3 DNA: TGTGCCAGCAGCTTAACAGGGTCCACTAATGAAAAACTGTTTTTT; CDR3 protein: CASSLTGSTNEKLFF
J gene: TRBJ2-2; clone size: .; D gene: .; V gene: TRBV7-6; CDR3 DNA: TGTGCCAGCAGCTTAGCAGGGGGAGGCACCGGGGAGCTGTTTTTT; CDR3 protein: CASSLAGGGTGELFF
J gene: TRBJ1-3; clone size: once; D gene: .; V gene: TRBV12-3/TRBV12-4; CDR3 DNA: TGTGCCAGCAGCGCAACTGCTGGAAACACCATATATTTT; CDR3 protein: CASSATAGNTIYF
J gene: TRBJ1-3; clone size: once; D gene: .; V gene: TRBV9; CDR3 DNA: TGTGCCAGCAGCGTAGATATCCCGGGGCCCGGAAACACCATATATTTT; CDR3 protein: CASSVDIPGPGNTIYF
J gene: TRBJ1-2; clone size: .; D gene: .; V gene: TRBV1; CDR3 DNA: TGCACCAGCAGCCGGGGGGGGCCAAACTATGGCTACACCTTC; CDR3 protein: CTSSRGGPNYGYTF
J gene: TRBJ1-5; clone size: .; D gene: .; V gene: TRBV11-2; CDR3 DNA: TGTGCCAGCAGCATCCGATACAGGGCCCAATCGCAGGTTAGCCAGCCCCAGCATTTT; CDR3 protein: CASSIRYRAQSQVSQPQHF
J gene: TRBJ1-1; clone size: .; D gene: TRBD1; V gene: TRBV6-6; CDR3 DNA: TGTGCCAGCAGTTACGACAGGGGGAACACTGAAGCTTTCTTT; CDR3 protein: CASSYDRGNTEAFF
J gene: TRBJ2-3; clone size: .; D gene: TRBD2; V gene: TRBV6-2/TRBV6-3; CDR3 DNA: TGTGCCAGCAGTCCCTCGACTAGCAGCAATACGCAGTATTTT; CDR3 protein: CASSPSTSSNTQYF
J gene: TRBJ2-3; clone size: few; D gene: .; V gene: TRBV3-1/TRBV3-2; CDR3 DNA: TGTGCCAGCAGCCAAGCGGAAGGGGGCACAGATACGCAGTATTTT; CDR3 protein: CASSQAEGGTDTQYF
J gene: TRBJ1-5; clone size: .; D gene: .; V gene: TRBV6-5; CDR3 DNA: TGTGCCAATACCCCCCTGTGGGATAGCAATCAGCCCCAGCATTTT; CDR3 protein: CANTPLWDSNQPQHF
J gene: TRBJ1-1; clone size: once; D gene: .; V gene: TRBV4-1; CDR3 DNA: TGCGCCAGCAGCCAAGGGACCCTTACTGAAGCTTTCTTT; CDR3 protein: CASSQGTLTEAFF
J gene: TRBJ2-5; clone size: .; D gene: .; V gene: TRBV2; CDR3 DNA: TGTGCCAGCAAAAAAGGGACCCTAGTAGGTTCCGAGACCCAGTACTTC; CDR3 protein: CASKKGTLVGSETQYF
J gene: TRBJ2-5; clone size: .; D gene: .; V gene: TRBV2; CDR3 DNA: TGTGCCACCGAGCTAGGGGTGGCGGGGGAGACCCAGTACTTC; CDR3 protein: CATELGVAGETQYF
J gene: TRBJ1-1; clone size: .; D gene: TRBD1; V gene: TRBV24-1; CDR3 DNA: TGTGCCACCAGTGAAAACAGGGGCACTGAAGCTTTCTTT; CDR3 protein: CATSENRGTEAFF
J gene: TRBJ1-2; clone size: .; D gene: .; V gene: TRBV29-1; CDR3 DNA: TGCAGCGTTAGAGTTAGACAGGCCCTATTCAACTATGGCTACACCTTC; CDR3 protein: CSVRVRQALFNYGYTF
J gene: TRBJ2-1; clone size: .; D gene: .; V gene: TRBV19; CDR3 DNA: TGTGCCAGTAGTATGCCCCCGACAAGCCGCTACAATGAGCAGTTCTTC; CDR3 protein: CASSMPPTSRYNEQFF
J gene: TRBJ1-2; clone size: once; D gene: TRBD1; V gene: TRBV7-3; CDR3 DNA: TGTGCCAGCAGCCCGACAGGGGGCAACTATGGCTACACCTTC; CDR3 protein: CASSPTGGNYGYTF
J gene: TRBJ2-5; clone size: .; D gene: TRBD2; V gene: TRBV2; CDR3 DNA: TGTGCCAGCAGTGAAGCGCTAGCGGGGCCCCAAGAGACCCAGTACTTC; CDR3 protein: CASSEALAGPQETQYF
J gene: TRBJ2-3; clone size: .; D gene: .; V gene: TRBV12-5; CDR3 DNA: TGTGCTAGTGGTCTCCGAGACGGCACAGATACGCAGTATTTT; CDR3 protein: CASGLRDGTDTQYF
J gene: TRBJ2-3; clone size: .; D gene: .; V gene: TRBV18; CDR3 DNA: TGTGCCAGCTCACCTTCCCTAGCAGGGGGCACAGATACGCAGTATTTT; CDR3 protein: CASSPSLAGGTDTQYF
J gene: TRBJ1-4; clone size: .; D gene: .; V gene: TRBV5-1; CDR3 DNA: TGCGCCAGCAGCTCGACCCAGGGGAAGGGGGAAAAACTGTTTTTT; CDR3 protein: CASSSTQGKGEKLFF
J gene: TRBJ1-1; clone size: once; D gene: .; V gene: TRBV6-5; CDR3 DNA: TGTGCCAGCACCTCCCCTGGTTGGAGCACTGAAGCTTTCTTT; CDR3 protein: CASTSPGWSTEAFF
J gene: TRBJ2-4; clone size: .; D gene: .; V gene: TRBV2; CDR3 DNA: TGTGCCAGCAGTCCCGGACTAGCCAAAAACATTCAGTACTTC; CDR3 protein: CASSPGLAKNIQYF